Presented here are 25 T cell receptor beta chains from one specimen sequenced in a study of CD8+ T cells in alopecia areata. Sample treatment: oral pan-JAK inhibitor, 5-10 mg twice daily. RNA was extracted and reverse transcribed into cDNA as the sequencing template. Generated by immunoSEQ multiplex PCR, the TCRdb table keeps only in-frame clones and is missing some. The table shows around 290,000 clones, with roughly 50% occurring only once. Sequences were derived from CD4+ T cells sorted from blood, sampled at week 24, from a patient treated with tofacitinib. The origin of the receptors is a human donor with alopecia areata.

The chain links TRBV2 to TRBJ2-5, with unresolved D. The V end lost 8 bases, the J end lost 5 bases, and 9 bases lay between the germline ends. The germline gives CDR1 SNHLY, CDR2 FYNNEI. This CDR3 contains 11 residues. The CDR3 DNA sequence: TGTGCCAGCCGCCTGAGGGAGACCCAGTACTTC. Translation gives CASRLRETQYF.

The J gene is TRBJ2-7, the V gene TRBV14; 8 positions agree with TRBD1. The V and J ends lost 4 bases and 2 bases, in that order; junction bases with no gene match: 7. CDR1 and CDR2 (germline): SGHDN, FVKESK. This CDR3 region has 15 residues. The CDR3 loop is CASSRPGTGPYEQYF. The CDR3 nucleotides read TGTGCCAGCAGCCGCCCGGGGACAGGCCCCTACGAGCAGTACTTC. Filled out from reference TRBV14 and TRBJ2-7, the complete variable domain reads EAGVTQFPSHSVIEKGQTVTLRCDPISGHDNLYWYRRVMGKEIKFLLHFVKESKQDESGMPNNRFLAERTGGTYSTLKVQPAELEDSGVYFCASSRPGTGPYEQYFGPGTRLTVT.

The V call is TRBV29-1, the J call TRBJ2-6; D gene unclear. CDR1 and CDR2 from the germline V gene are SQVTM and ANQGSEA. The V gene lost 4 bases and the J gene lost 0 bases, with 10 bases spanning the gap. CDR3 length: 15 amino acids. The CDR3 protein is CSVGVPGSGANVLTF. The CDR3 DNA is TGCAGCGTTGGAGTCCCCGGCTCTGGGGCCAACGTCCTGACTTTC.

This clone was picked up one time. The genes are TRBV10-3 and TRBJ2-3, with TRBD2 identical over 8 bases. V was pared by 6 bases and J by 6 bases, with 5 bases of the junction left unmatched. This CDR3 contains 13 residues. From germline, CDR1 is ENHRY and CDR2 SYGVKD. The CDR3 here is CAISGGASDTQYF. CDR3 coding DNA: TGTGCCATCAGCGGGGGGGCAAGCGATACGCAGTATTTT.

V and J are TRBV5-1 and TRBJ1-6; D possibly corresponds to TRBD1 (5 bases). Trimming cost V 1 base and J 8 bases, with 7 bases left between them. CDR3 size: 13 residues. The germline gives CDR1 SGHRS, CDR2 YFSETQ. In nucleotides, the CDR3 is TGCGCCAGCAGCTTGTACAGGCATTCACCCCTCCACTTT. This gives the protein CASSLYRHSPLHF.

The chain couples TRBV10-3 to TRBJ2-5; 8 positions agree with TRBD1. This CDR3 has 14 amino acids. The germline gives CDR1 ENHRY, CDR2 SYGVKD. The V gene end was trimmed by 3 bases and the J gene end by 5 bases; junction bases not matched to a gene: 5. This CDR3 is CAISDGWTGETQYF. The DNA for the CDR3 is TGTGCCATCAGTGACGGATGGACAGGGGAGACCCAGTACTTC.

The chain's CDR3 is CASGLRTGENEQFF. CDR3 sequence (DNA): TGTGCTAGTGGTTTGCGGACAGGGGAGAATGAGCAGTTCTTC. The genes are TRBV12-5 and TRBJ2-1, with TRBD1 matching 9 bases. Trimming cost V 2 bases and J 7 bases; bases outside gene matches: 3. The germline V gene has CDR1 LGHNT and CDR2 FRNRAP. The CDR3 sequence is 14 residues long.

The chain carries TRBV7-9 and TRBJ1-2; 10 bases agree with TRBD1. This CDR3 is 15 amino acids long. V shed 5 bases, J shed 4 bases, and the junction held 7 bases outside the gene matches. CDR1 and CDR2 (germline): SEHNR, FQNEAQ (reference sequence). The CDR3 region is CASSARDRGSYGYTF. In nucleotides, the CDR3 is TGTGCCAGCAGCGCCCGGGACAGGGGCTCCTATGGCTACACCTTC.

Comment on this clone: Distinct nucleotide sequences in the sample also encode this CDR3. This chain uses TRBV5-6 with TRBJ2-5; perhaps TRBD2 as D (6 bases). CDR1 is SGHDT and CDR2 is YYEEEE in the germline V gene. V was shortened by 7 bases and J by 5 bases, with 12 bases between the two germline ends. The CDR3 covers 12 residues. The CDR3 nucleotides are TGTGCCAGCTCACCCGGAGGGGAGACCCAGTACTTC. This translates into CASSPGGETQYF.

This clone was found once. The chain carries TRBV5-1 and TRBJ1-1; TRBD1 matches 7 bases. The germline V gene encodes CDR1 SGHRS and CDR2 YFSETQ. The CDR3 spans 13 residues. The J segment lost 5 bases and the V segment lost 4 bases, leaving 5 bases of the junction unmatched. Written as DNA, the CDR3 is TGCGCCAGCAGCCCTCAGACAGGGACTGAAGCTTTCTTT. It yields the protein CASSPQTGTEAFF.

Regarding this clone: Other nucleotide sequences from this sample produce the same CDR3. This chain connects TRBV25-1 to TRBJ1-1; D ambiguous. Per the germline V gene, CDR1 is MGHDK and CDR2 is SYGVNS. Trimming left V 3 bases short and J 0 bases short, with 11 bases between. This CDR3 region has 15 residues. The CDR3 protein is CASSETGLMNTEAFF. The DNA of the CDR3 is TGTGCCAGCAGTGAGACCGGACTTATGAACACTGAAGCTTTCTTT.

The chain employs TRBV6-5 and TRBJ2-7, with 7 positions matching TRBD1. Germline CDR1 reads MNHEY; CDR2 reads SVGAGI. The CDR3 covers 15 residues. Trimming at V came to 3 bases and at J to 6 bases, leaving 11 bases not matched to a gene. The CDR3 loop is CASSYRWGQLTEQYF. CDR3 sequence (DNA): TGTGCCAGCAGTTATCGCTGGGGACAGCTTACCGAGCAGTACTTC.

V usage is TRBV29-1 and J usage is TRBJ1-4; 11 nucleotides agree with TRBD1. Germline CDR1 SQVTM, CDR2 ANQGSEA. Unmatched junction bases numbered 9, after V lost 7 bases and J lost 8 bases. The CDR3 has 14 residues. The CDR3: CSAVQWDRGEKLFF. CDR3 nucleotides: TGCAGCGCAGTCCAGTGGGACAGGGGGGAAAAACTGTTTTTT.

This chain uses TRBV29-1 with TRBJ2-3; 12 nucleotides match TRBD2. The germline V gene encodes CDR1 SQVTM and CDR2 ANQGSEA. This CDR3 is 17 amino acids long. V was pared by 6 bases and J by 4 bases, with 14 bases of the junction left unmatched. The CDR3 DNA follows: TGCAGCGTCATCCACGAACTAGCGGGGGGCCGGGCAGATACGCAGTATTTT. Translated: CSVIHELAGGRADTQYF.

This chain links TRBV9 with TRBJ1-6; 9 bases agree with TRBD1. CDR1 is SGDLS and CDR2 is YYNGEE in the germline V gene. The CDR3 totals 15 residues. Trimming cost V 4 bases and J 14 bases; bases outside gene matches: 13. This CDR3 reads CASSTVPGQGTTLHF. The DNA of the CDR3 is TGTGCCAGCAGCACAGTCCCGGGACAGGGAACAACCCTCCACTTT.

The chain recombines TRBV7-2 with TRBJ1-5; D is unresolved. The CDR3 is 12 amino acids. Trimming took 1 base from V and 7 from J, leaving 5 bases between them. From germline, CDR1 is SGHTA and CDR2 FQGNSA. The CDR3 protein is CASSLDLQPQHF. The CDR3 region has the DNA TGTGCCAGCAGCTTAGACCTACAGCCCCAGCATTTT.

Comment on this clone: Other DNA sequences within the sample encode an identical CDR3. The CDR3 DNA sequence: TGCAGCGTTGAAAGGGACAGGAACACTGAAGCTTTCTTT. It encodes CSVERDRNTEAFF. J is TRBJ1-1 and V is TRBV29-1; TRBD1 matches at 7 bases. Trimming at V came to 2 bases and at J to 1 base, leaving 1 base not matched to a gene. The CDR3 sequence is 13 residues long. The germline gives CDR1 SQVTM, CDR2 ANQGSEA.

The chain employs TRBV15 and TRBJ1-3, with D tentatively TRBD1 (5 bases). The V end was cut by 4 bases, the J end by 0 bases, with 13 bases between. Germline-derived CDR1 and CDR2 are LNHNV and YYDKDF (reference sequence). The CDR3 runs 16 residues. The chain's CDR3 is CATSTGTGYSGNTIYF. The CDR3 DNA reads TGTGCCACCAGCACCGGGACGGGATACTCTGGAAACACCATATATTTT.

The V gene is TRBV30, the J gene TRBJ2-1; 9 bases are a match to TRBD2. This CDR3 is 18 amino acids long. Germline V CDR1 and CDR2: GTSNPN, SVGIG (reference sequence). The trim removed 0 bases at V and 0 bases at J, leaving 9 bases unmatched. The chain's CDR3 is CAWSVLGRGGGSYNEQFF. In nucleotides, the CDR3 is TGTGCCTGGAGTGTACTGGGTCGCGGGGGGGGCTCCTACAATGAGCAGTTCTTC.

This clone appeared a few times. The genes are TRBV5-1 and TRBJ2-1, with D uncertain. The ends were cut back, 0 bases at V and 5 bases at J, with 9 bases in the middle. CDR1 is SGHRS and CDR2 is YFSETQ in the germline V gene. CDR3 size: 14 residues. The CDR3 protein is CASSLGVADNEQFF. The CDR3, as DNA: TGCGCCAGCAGCTTGGGAGTGGCGGACAATGAGCAGTTCTTC.

The chain links TRBV7-2 to TRBJ2-3, with D perhaps being TRBD1 or TRBD2 (5 bases each). Germline CDR1 reads SGHTA; CDR2 reads FQGNSA. Trimming cost V 5 bases and J 0 bases, with 18 bases left between them. The CDR3 has 17 residues. The CDR3 loop reads CASSPPRGGFSTDTQYF. In DNA, the CDR3 is TGTGCCAGCAGCCCTCCCCGGGGCGGGTTTAGCACAGATACGCAGTATTTT.

The rearrangement links TRBV6-6 to TRBJ1-5; tentatively, D is TRBD1 (5 bases). Germline values: CDR1 MNHNY, CDR2 SVGAGI (reference sequence). The CDR3 has 13 residues. The V gene lost 8 bases and the J gene lost 9 bases, with 17 bases spanning the gap. This CDR3 is CASRPGPMWPQHF. CDR3 coding DNA: TGTGCCAGCCGCCCGGGACCGATGTGGCCCCAGCATTTT.

V is TRBV5-1 and J is TRBJ1-4; no reliable D call. CDR1 and CDR2 from the germline V gene are SGHRS and YFSETQ. Trimming cost V 0 bases and J 13 bases, with 16 bases left between them. This CDR3 region has 14 residues. In DNA, the CDR3 is TGCGCCAGCAGCTTGGCCGGTCAGAAGGATGGACTGTTTTTT. It specifies CASSLAGQKDGLFF.

J is TRBJ2-1 and V is TRBV6-5; D may correspond to TRBD1 or TRBD2 (5 bases each). This CDR3 comprises 14 residues. Germline assignment: CDR1 MNHEY and CDR2 SVGAGI. Between the trimmed V and J ends, which lost 5 bases and 6 bases, there was a span of 14 bases. The CDR3 loop reads CASSAPGPPNEQFF. CDR3 nucleotides: TGTGCCAGCAGTGCCCCGGGGCCGCCCAATGAGCAGTTCTTC.

This clone came up a few times. This chain connects TRBV11-1 to TRBJ2-5; TRBD1 is a possible D gene (6 bases). The germline gives CDR1 SGHAT, CDR2 FQDESV (reference sequence). V was trimmed by 2 bases and J by 5 bases, leaving 15 bases between them. This CDR3 region has 15 residues. CDR3 protein: CASSLRQAFVETQYF. In DNA, the CDR3 is TGTGCCAGCAGCTTACGACAGGCGTTTGTGGAGACCCAGTACTTC.